Each of the 20 T cell receptor beta chains below was sequenced from the same sample in a study of beta chain features in type 1 diabetes. Overall study results and limits: TCRB CDR3 length was moderately but significantly reduced in all four CD4+ subsets of Type 1 diabetes patients.

These receptors have no known antigen. What was sequenced were expressed TCRB transcripts, since all of the isolated RNA had been reverse transcribed. The method was immunoSEQ multiplex PCR; TCRdb's version includes in-frame clones alone and lacks a portion of them. The data show hundreds of thousands of clones, with 10% to 15% seen just once and around 0.022% held by the top ten. The source material was naive CD4+ T cells from blood. These receptor sequences come from a man between 18 and 29 years old with type 1 diabetes.

Many counts were recorded for this clone. This chain uses TRBV10-3 with TRBJ2-3; D may match TRBD1 or TRBD2 (5 bases each). V was trimmed by 5 bases and J by 2 bases, leaving 11 bases between them. The CDR3 runs to 14 residues. From germline, CDR1 is ENHRY and CDR2 SYGVKD. CDR3 DNA: TGTGCCATCAGTCGTGAGGGGCTCACAGATACGCAGTATTTT. Amino acid sequence: CAISREGLTDTQYF.

The chain uses TRBV15 and TRBJ2-5, with 9 bases identical to TRBD1. The length of the CDR3 is 16 residues. Germline CDR1 reads LNHNV; CDR2 reads YYDKDF (reference sequence). The junction had 7 bases not matched to a gene; V was cut back by 1 base and J by 4 bases. The CDR3 is CATSRGGQGWGETQYF. CDR3 coding DNA: TGTGCCACCAGCAGAGGTGGACAGGGGTGGGGAGAGACCCAGTACTTC.

This rearrangement joins TRBV27 to TRBJ1-2; 7 nucleotides match TRBD1. In germline, CDR1 is MNHEY, CDR2 SMNVEV (reference sequence). There are 16 residues in the CDR3. V shed 5 bases, J shed 0 bases, and the junction held 9 bases outside the gene matches. CDR3 nucleotide sequence: TGTGCCAGCAGTGCCCACGCCGGGACAGCTAACTATGGCTACACCTTC. Protein: CASSAHAGTANYGYTF.

This clone was detected only a few times. The rearrangement joins TRBV4-1 to TRBJ1-3; 7 bases match TRBD1. J was trimmed by 0 bases and V by 0 bases; bases with no gene match: 8. The CDR3 runs 18 residues. Per the germline V gene, CDR1 is MGHRA and CDR2 is YSYEKL. This CDR3 reads CASSQEGAAGGSGNTIYF. In DNA, the CDR3 is TGCGCCAGCAGCCAAGAGGGGGCGGCAGGGGGCTCTGGAAACACCATATATTTT.

V and J are TRBV19 and TRBJ2-7; 8 bases match TRBD1. From germline, CDR1 is LNHDA and CDR2 SQIVND (reference sequence). J lost 1 base, V lost 5 bases, and 7 bases had no gene match. This CDR3 has 15 residues. The CDR3 nucleotides read TGTGCCAGTAGTTTGGGACAGGCGTATTCCTACGAGCAGTACTTC. Amino acid sequence: CASSLGQAYSYEQYF.

The chain uses TRBV5-1 and TRBJ1-3; weak D call: TRBD1 (5 bases). This CDR3 comprises 16 residues. The V end was cut by 4 bases, the J end by 0 bases, with 14 bases between. From germline, CDR1 is SGHRS and CDR2 YFSETQ. The CDR3 bases are TGCGCCAGCAGCGGGGGACTCTTGAACTCTGGAAACACCATATATTTT. It specifies CASSGGLLNSGNTIYF.

The genes are TRBV10-3 and TRBJ2-1; the D is unclear. V was trimmed by 6 bases and J by 2 bases, leaving 8 bases between them. This CDR3 is 13 amino acids long. Germline V CDR1 and CDR2: ENHRY, SYGVKD. DNA of the CDR3: TGTGCCATCAGGGACCGCGCCTACAATGAGCAGTTCTTC. The encoded protein is CAIRDRAYNEQFF.

The CDR3 protein is CAGGVPNTGELFF. CDR3 DNA sequence: TGTGCCGGGGGAGTTCCGAACACCGGGGAGCTGTTTTTT. J is TRBJ2-2 and V is TRBV30, with D perhaps given as TRBD1 or TRBD2 (5 bases each). This CDR3 has 13 amino acids. V lost 8 bases and J 0 bases, leaving 10 bases between the germline ends. Germline lookup yields CDR1 GTSNPN and CDR2 SVGIG (reference sequence).

With respect to this clone: This CDR3 is also generated by other DNA sequences in the sample. The chain recombines TRBV9 with TRBJ2-5; tentative D call: TRBD2 (6 bases). The CDR3 has 13 amino acids. The germline V gene encodes CDR1 SGDLS and CDR2 YYNGEE. V gave up 2 bases and J gave up 5 bases, with 10 bases separating them. CDR3 in DNA: TGTGCCAGCAGCGTGGGAGGAGAGGAGACCCAGTACTTC. Translating gives CASSVGGEETQYF.

Regarding this clone: Distinct nucleotide sequences in the sample also encode this CDR3. This chain links TRBV6-1 with TRBJ2-7; D gene ambiguous. Germline CDR1 MNHNS, CDR2 SASEGT. CDR3 length: 11 residues. V was pared by 8 bases and J by 2 bases, with 7 bases between. CDR3 region: CASGQTYEQYF. The CDR3 bases are TGTGCCAGCGGCCAAACCTACGAGCAGTACTTC.

The table lists this clone with a few counts. The gene calls are TRBV2 and TRBJ2-1, with D possibly matching TRBD2 (5 bases). Germline CDR1 reads SNHLY; CDR2 reads FYNNEI. The CDR3 covers 16 residues. V lost 6 bases and J 0 bases, leaving 15 bases between the germline ends. CDR3 sequence: CASSRLEGSSYNEQFF. The CDR3 DNA reads TGTGCCAGCAGCCGGCTGGAAGGGAGCTCCTACAATGAGCAGTTCTTC.

The chain is built from TRBV29-1 and TRBJ1-5; D ambiguous. The germline V and J ends were trimmed by 4 bases and 3 bases, with 7 bases remaining between them. Germline V gene data show CDR1 as SQVTM and CDR2 as ANQGSEA. This CDR3 is 12 amino acids long. The CDR3 DNA sequence: TGCAGCGTTGGGGCCGCCAATCAGCCCCAGCATTTT. Translating it yields CSVGAANQPQHF.

J is TRBJ2-1 and V is TRBV7-9, with 10 bases fitting TRBD1. CDR3 length equals 14 residues. After removal of 3 bases from V and 9 bases from J, the junction contained 5 bases not matched to a gene. CDR1 is SEHNR, CDR2 FQNEAQ, per germline (reference sequence). DNA of the CDR3: TGTGCCAGCAGCTTGGGACAGGGGTTGGGTGAGCAGTTCTTC. It is translated as CASSLGQGLGEQFF.

This clone has only a few counts. The chain uses TRBV29-1 and TRBJ1-2; TRBD1 matches at 8 bases. This CDR3 is built from 14 residues. Germline loops: CDR1 SQVTM, CDR2 ANQGSEA. V was pared by 3 bases and J by 8 bases, with 11 bases of the junction left unmatched. DNA of the CDR3: TGCAGCGTTGAGGAACGACAGGGGAAGGAGGGCTACACCTTC. This translates into CSVEERQGKEGYTF. The full variable domain, in which reference TRBV29-1 and TRBJ1-2 provide the parts outside the CDR3, is SAVISQKPSRDICQRGTSLTIQCQVDSQVTMMFWYRQQPGQSLTLIATANQGSEATYESGFVIDKFPISRPNLTFSTLTVSNMSPEDSSIYLCSVEERQGKEGYTFGSGTRLTVV.

This clone was detected only a few times. The chain has TRBV29-1 and TRBJ2-1; tentative D call: TRBD2 (6 bases). The CDR3 spans 17 residues. V lost 3 bases, J lost 9 bases, and 27 bases lay in between. Per germline, CDR1 SQVTM and CDR2 ANQGSEA. The CDR3 reads CSVDGGLQGPRGVEQFF. For the CDR3, the DNA is TGCAGCGTTGACGGGGGTCTTCAGGGCCCAAGAGGGGTTGAGCAGTTCTTC.

The rearrangement uses TRBV4-1 and TRBJ1-1, with TRBD1 identical over 9 bases. The CDR3 runs 18 residues. The germline CDR1 and CDR2 sequences are MGHRA and YSYEKL. V lost 4 bases to trimming and J lost 3 bases; unmatched junction nucleotides: 15. CDR3: CASSRGNRGRDGDTEAFF. The DNA for the CDR3 is TGCGCCAGCAGCCGGGGAAACAGGGGGCGCGATGGGGACACTGAAGCTTTCTTT.

This clone was counted only a few times. The CDR3 protein is CASSSKFLGYGYTF. The CDR3, as DNA: TGTGCCAGCAGCTCAAAATTCCTTGGCTATGGCTACACCTTC. The rearrangement joins TRBV7-2 to TRBJ1-2; D is unresolved. V lost 4 bases and J lost 4, with 13 bases in between. The CDR3 spans 14 residues. Germline V CDR1 and CDR2: SGHTA, FQGNSA.

The chain links TRBV28 to TRBJ2-7, with 7 bases identical to TRBD1. Germline CDR1 reads MDHEN; CDR2 reads SYDVKM. Trimming removed 5 bases from V and 7 bases from J; junction bases left unmatched: 17. This CDR3 region has 16 residues. The CDR3, as DNA: TGTGCCAGCAGTGCCCTAACAGGGGACACCCTTTGGGAGCAGTACTTC. Its translation: CASSALTGDTLWEQYF.

In this sample, this clone turned up a few times. At the DNA level, this CDR3 is encoded by other sequences in the same sample as well. The genes are TRBV6-5 and TRBJ2-7; 10 nucleotides line up with TRBD1. The germline CDR1 and CDR2 sequences are MNHEY and SVGAGI. The CDR3 runs 14 residues. J lost 5 bases, V lost 6 bases, and 7 bases had no gene match. CDR3 in DNA: TGTGCCAGCAGCTACGGGACAGGGGTCGACGAGCAGTACTTC. Encoded protein: CASSYGTGVDEQYF.

In its sample, this clone was seen a few times. The chain is built from TRBV2 and TRBJ2-2; TRBD1 agrees at 10 bases. The CDR3 length is 16 residues. Germline CDR1 is SNHLY and CDR2 is FYNNEI. V was pared by 6 bases and J by 0 bases, with 4 bases of the junction left unmatched. CDR3 in DNA: TGTGCCAGCAGCCCCGGACAGGGGGCGAACACCGGGGAGCTGTTTTTT. Residues: CASSPGQGANTGELFF.